What follows are 25 T cell receptor beta chains derived from one specimen sequenced in a study of blood T cell repertoires in COVID-19. Method: immunoSEQ multiplex PCR; TCRdb's copy keeps in-frame clones and lacks some. The sample has approximately 250,000 clones; under 95% are singletons. The sequenced material came from PBMCs or T cells enriched from blood (not recorded which). Receptors originate from a man between 40 and 49 years old who had been exposed to COVID-19.

The V gene is TRBV29-1, the J gene TRBJ2-5; the D gene is possibly TRBD2 (6 bases). The CDR3 totals 13 residues. V lost 6 bases and J 4 bases, leaving 15 bases between the germline ends. CDR1 and CDR2 from the germline V gene are SQVTM and ANQGSEA. The CDR3 here is CSVGDFDGETQYF. In nucleotides, the CDR3 is TGCAGCGTGGGGGACTTTGACGGAGAGACCCAGTACTTC.

V gene TRBV7-2 combines with J gene TRBJ2-1; D uncertain. The germline V gene encodes CDR1 SGHTA and CDR2 FQGNSA. Trimming stripped 7 bases from V and 0 bases from J, with 7 bases between. CDR3 length: 13 residues. CDR3 loop: CASKRGSYNEQFF. The DNA of the CDR3 is TGTGCCAGCAAGCGCGGCTCCTACAATGAGCAGTTCTTC.

Comment on this clone: Germline and junction disagree at one end, which may indicate a read error. CDR3 DNA sequence: TGTGCCAGCAGTCGGACAGGGCGGGATCAGCCCCGGCATTTT. Amino acids: CASSRTGRDQPRHF. The gene calls are TRBV6-5 and TRBJ1-5; TRBD1 aligns across 8 bases. The CDR3 extends over 14 amino acids. Germline V gene data show CDR1 as MNHEY and CDR2 as SVGAGI.

The rearrangement links TRBV7-3 to TRBJ2-7, with 10 bases matching TRBD2. Germline V gene sequence: CDR1 SGHTA, CDR2 FQGTGA. V was clipped by 3 bases and J by 4 bases; unmatched bases: 3. CDR3 length: 14 residues. CDR3 coding DNA: TGTGCCAGCAGCTTGGAGCGGGAGGGTTACGAGCAGTACTTC. This codes for CASSLEREGYEQYF.

V is TRBV7-8 and J is TRBJ2-3, with a tentative D call TRBD2 (5 bases). Germline V gene lookup returns CDR1 SGHVS and CDR2 FQNEAQ. V lost 3 bases to trimming and J lost 1 base, with 11 bases between them. The CDR3 runs to 15 residues. The CDR3 loop is CASSLWRVGTDTQYF. In DNA, the CDR3 is TGTGCCAGCAGCTTGTGGCGGGTCGGCACAGATACGCAGTATTTT.

The CDR3 coding sequence is TGTGCCAGCAGCTCCCTGACAGGTGGCAATGAGCAGTTCTTC. Translating gives CASSSLTGGNEQFF. The chain combines TRBV11-2 with TRBJ2-1; TRBD1 might be the D (6 bases). V was clipped by 4 bases and J by 6 bases, with 13 bases between them. This CDR3 comprises 14 residues. In germline, CDR1 is SGHAT, CDR2 FQNNGV.

The chain couples TRBV3-1 (or the pseudogene TRBV3-2) to TRBJ2-3, with a weak D call TRBD2 (6 bases). Per the germline V gene, CDR1 is LGHDT and CDR2 is YNNKEL (reference sequence). The CDR3 has 17 residues. Deletions cut 2 bases from V and 2 bases from J, with 17 bases between. DNA for the CDR3: TGTGCCAGCAGCCAACACTTCAGTAGCGGTTACACAGATACGCAGTATTTT. Protein: CASSQHFSSGYTDTQYF.

The rearrangement joins TRBV2 to TRBJ1-4; D is perhaps TRBD1 (5 bases). The ends were cut back, 7 bases at V and 8 bases at J, with 14 bases in the middle. The CDR3 loop spans 13 amino acids. From germline, CDR1 is SNHLY and CDR2 FYNNEI. CDR3 region: CASKRGEGEKLFF. Here the CDR3 DNA reads TGTGCCAGCAAGCGCGGGGAGGGGGAAAAACTGTTTTTT.

The gene calls are TRBV28 and TRBJ1-5; 9 nucleotides agree with TRBD1. This CDR3 spans 15 amino acids. Germline V gene lookup returns CDR1 MDHEN and CDR2 SYDVKM. V trimming: 8 bases; J trimming: 0 bases; junction bases outside the gene matches: 5. The CDR3 protein is CASWDRDVSNQPQHF. The DNA of the CDR3 is TGTGCCAGCTGGGACAGGGACGTTAGCAATCAGCCCCAGCATTTT.

The chain carries TRBV5-1 and TRBJ2-5; 7 bases are a match to TRBD1. This CDR3 has 13 residues. CDR1 and CDR2 from the germline V gene are SGHRS and YFSETQ. The V gene end was trimmed by 4 bases and the J gene end by 5 bases; junction bases not matched to a gene: 5. The CDR3 region has the DNA TGCGCCAGCAGCACGGGACAGAGGGAGACCCAGTACTTC. Translating gives CASSTGQRETQYF.

The chain is built from TRBV4-2 and TRBJ2-7; TRBD2 is a possible D gene (5 bases). This CDR3 is built from 14 residues. Trimming removed 0 bases at V and 1 base at J, with 7 bases between. Germline CDR1 reads LGHNA; CDR2 reads YNFKEQ. CDR3 region: CASSQERVSYEQYF. CDR3 nucleotide sequence: TGTGCCAGCAGCCAAGAGAGGGTTTCCTACGAGCAGTACTTC.

This clone was picked up one time. The V and J genes are TRBV27 and TRBJ2-5; D is possibly TRBD1 (6 bases). Trimming pared 1 base from V and 4 bases from J, leaving 10 bases between. Germline assignment: CDR1 MNHEY and CDR2 SMNVEV (reference sequence). The CDR3 has 14 residues. The CDR3, as DNA: TGTGCCAGCAGTTTATTAGGGGGTCTAGAGACCCAGTACTTC. It encodes CASSLLGGLETQYF.

V gene TRBV5-5 combines with J gene TRBJ1-5; perhaps TRBD1 as D (5 bases). Germline V gene sequence: CDR1 SGHKS, CDR2 YYEKEE (reference sequence). The germline V and J ends were trimmed by 0 bases and 3 bases, with 10 bases remaining between them. The CDR3 loop spans 15 amino acids. In nucleotides, the CDR3 is TGTGCCAGCAGCTTGGTTGCAGGGCTCAATCAGCCCCAGCATTTT. Translation: CASSLVAGLNQPQHF.

This clone was detected once. This chain joins TRBV6-5 and TRBJ1-2; D gene uncertain. Germline V gives CDR1 MNHEY, CDR2 SVGAGI. V was pared by 7 bases and J by 1 base, with 16 bases between. This CDR3 is built from 15 residues. The CDR3 sequence is CASNPDGMGNYGYTF. CDR3 DNA: TGTGCCAGCAACCCGGACGGGATGGGTAACTATGGCTACACCTTC.

The chain uses TRBV7-8 and TRBJ2-3, with TRBD2 matching over 7 bases. V gave up 1 base and J gave up 2 bases; unmatched junction bases: 18. Germline lookup yields CDR1 SGHVS and CDR2 FQNEAQ. CDR3 length: 20 residues. CDR3 sequence reads: CASSLEDIQTSLRNTDTQYF. CDR3 coding DNA: TGTGCCAGCAGCTTAGAGGATATACAGACTAGCCTGAGGAACACAGATACGCAGTATTTT.

The genes are TRBV4-2 and TRBJ2-3; tentative D call: TRBD2 (6 bases). Germline V gives CDR1 LGHNA, CDR2 YNFKEQ. Trimming shortened V by 0 bases and J by 0 bases, and 13 bases separated the two germline ends. The CDR3 length is 17 residues. The CDR3 sequence: CASSQDPTSGSTDTQYF. The CDR3 DNA follows: TGTGCCAGCAGCCAAGATCCCACAAGCGGGAGCACAGATACGCAGTATTTT.

This sequence joins TRBV29-1 and TRBJ2-1, with D perhaps TRBD1 (5 bases). CDR3 length equals 14 residues. The germline V gene has CDR1 SQVTM and CDR2 ANQGSEA. Trimming removed 4 bases from V and 5 bases from J, with 15 bases in between. The CDR3 DNA follows: TGCAGCGTTGCTGGATTCAGGGTAAACAATGAGCAGTTCTTC. It encodes CSVAGFRVNNEQFF.

The V call is TRBV28, the J call TRBJ1-2, with D possibly matching TRBD1 (6 bases). This CDR3 is built from 16 residues. The V end was cut by 4 bases, the J end by 4 bases, with 19 bases between. Germline V gives CDR1 MDHEN, CDR2 SYDVKM. CDR3 coding DNA: TGTGCCAGCAGTTCCTGGGAGAGACAGGCGACCTATGGCTACACCTTC. This gives the protein CASSSWERQATYGYTF.

There are a few counts of this clone. V and J are TRBV7-2 and TRBJ1-5; the match to TRBD1 covers 7 bases. Germline-derived CDR1 and CDR2 are SGHTA and FQGNSA. V trimming: 4 bases; J trimming: 6 bases; junction bases outside the gene matches: 9. This CDR3 region has 15 residues. CDR3 in DNA: TGTGCCAGCAGCTCTTTTCAGGGGGGAGGTCAGCCCCAGCATTTT. It codes for CASSSFQGGGQPQHF.

The gene calls are TRBV10-3 and TRBJ1-2, with no clear D. Looked up from germline, CDR1 is ENHRY and CDR2 is SYGVKD. The CDR3 covers 13 residues. Trimming left V 5 bases short and J 1 base short, with 8 bases between. CDR3 region: CAISLPGNYGYTF. The DNA for the CDR3 is TGTGCCATCAGTTTACCGGGTAACTATGGCTACACCTTC.

This chain connects TRBV5-1 to TRBJ2-3, with 7 bases matching TRBD1. The CDR3 has 14 amino acids. Germline assignment: CDR1 SGHRS and CDR2 YFSETQ. V shed 4 bases and J 6 bases; nucleotides not matched to a gene: 8. The CDR3 loop is CASSIGQVGDTQYF. The CDR3 region has the DNA TGCGCCAGCAGCATCGGACAGGTGGGGGATACGCAGTATTTT.

The chain carries TRBV11-3 and TRBJ2-3; D unresolved. In germline, CDR1 is SGHNT, CDR2 YENEEA. The CDR3 contains 14 residues. V lost 2 bases and J 2 bases, leaving 8 bases between the germline ends. CDR3 protein: CASSLPGSTDTQYF. The CDR3 DNA reads TGTGCCAGCAGCTTACCCGGGTCCACAGATACGCAGTATTTT.

The chain is built from TRBV28 and TRBJ1-2, with D tentatively TRBD1 (5 bases). V gave up 2 bases and J gave up 8 bases, with 21 bases separating them. CDR1 is MDHEN and CDR2 is SYDVKM in the germline V gene. This CDR3 is 16 amino acids long. The CDR3 protein is CASSLVRGPPWNGYTF. In DNA form, the CDR3 reads TGTGCCAGCAGTTTAGTGCGGGGACCTCCCTGGAACGGCTACACCTTC.

The chain couples TRBV5-1 to TRBJ2-5, with TRBD1 as a possible D gene (5 bases). The CDR3 sequence is 13 residues long. CDR1 and CDR2 from the germline V gene are SGHRS and YFSETQ. Trimming removed 0 bases at V and 3 bases at J, with 6 bases between. In DNA, the CDR3 is TGCGCCAGCAGCTTGGCAGGGAAAGAGACCCAGTACTTC. Translated, it gives CASSLAGKETQYF. Full variable domain (missing parts from reference TRBV5-1 and TRBJ2-5): KAGVTQTPRYLIKTRGQQVTLSCSPISGHRSVSWYQQTPGQGLQFLFEYFSETQRNKGNFPGRFSGRQFSNSRSEMNVSTLELGDSALYLCASSLAGKETQYFGPGTRLLVL.

V and J are TRBV5-4 and TRBJ2-1, with 10 bases that match TRBD1. Trimming at V came to 2 bases and at J to 8 bases, leaving 7 bases not matched to a gene. The CDR3 loop spans 15 amino acids. Germline CDR1 is SGHNT and CDR2 is YYREEE (reference sequence). The CDR3 DNA follows: TGTGCCAGCAGCTTAGAGGACAGGGGGATATATGAGCAGTTCTTC. As protein: CASSLEDRGIYEQFF.